This TCR beta chain comes out of a study of T cell responses to AZD1222 COVID-19 vaccine. Data came from immunoSEQ multiplex PCR; TCRdb stores just in-frame clones and leaves some out. The sample includes about 170,000 clones, about nine tenths of them seen just once. The germline V and J ends were trimmed by 2 bases and 8 bases, with 15 bases remaining between them. CDR1 and CDR2 from the germline V gene are KGHSH and LQKENI. CDR3 length: 15 amino acids. This chain uses TRBV18 with TRBJ1-4, with unresolved D. The origin of this receptor is an adult in good health. The sequences come from peripheral blood, collected on day 0 of AZD1222 vaccination. This CDR3 reads CASSPAAPREEKLFF. The CDR3 coding sequence is TGTGCCAGCTCACCAGCGGCCCCGAGGGAGGAAAAACTGTTTTTT.